The sequence of this T cell receptor (beta chain) was determined in a study of neoadjuvant anti-PD-1 for oral cavity cancer. Study in general: Patients without progression got a fourth dose around day 43.

These oral cavity squamous cell carcinomas were HPV-negative and locally advanced. Analysis of PBMCs was direct, with no culture step. The CDR3 loop spans 14 amino acids. Clones were read by immunoSEQ multiplex PCR, and TCRdb kept only the in-frame ones, dropping some. The sample carries tens of thousands of clones, around 88% recorded once. Study-level results: Higher pretreatment Treg/Th17 ratios tracked higher pretreatment blood clonality.

Note on this clone: The antigen remains unidentified.

The genes are TRBV21-1 and TRBJ2-5; the DNA was not used to check the table's D call, TRBD2. TRBV21-1 is assigned pseudogene status. The origin of this receptor is a person aged 35 to 85 with oral cavity squamous cell carcinoma. This specimen was PBMCs, taken before nivolumab (anti-PD-1) treatment. The CDR3 sequence is CASNRTSGEETQYF. CDR3 in DNA: TGTGCCAGCAACCGGACTAGCGGGGAGGAGACCCAGTACTTC.